What follows are 13 T cell receptor beta chains derived from one specimen sequenced in a study of somatic mutations in cytotoxic T cells in rheumatoid arthritis. Sequenced by immunoSEQ multiplex PCR; TCRdb stores in-frame clones only, minus some. The data show more than 15,000 clones, with 74% seen just once and about 5% held by the top ten. Sequencing used CD8+ T cells sorted from blood. The receptor set was obtained from a man aged 60 to 69 in good health.

J is TRBJ2-5 and V is TRBV7-3; perhaps TRBD2 as D (6 bases). Matching the DNA end better, TRBJ2-7 makes the J call doubtful. Germline-derived CDR1 and CDR2 are SGHTA and FQGTGA. This CDR3 is built from 14 residues. This chain's CDR3 is CASSQSGGGYEQYF. The DNA of the CDR3 is TGTGCCAGCAGCCAGAGTGGTGGGGGGTACGAGCAGTACTTC.

This clone was recorded only once. The rearrangement links TRBV25-1 to TRBJ2-7; D remains unclear. Per the germline V gene, CDR1 is MGHDK and CDR2 is SYGVNS. Trimming cost V 3 bases and J 3 bases, with 3 bases left between them. The CDR3 contains 11 residues. The CDR3 region has the DNA TGTGCCAGCAGTGACAGCTACGAGCAGTACTTC. The encoded protein is CASSDSYEQYF.

The chain links TRBV27 to TRBJ2-1, with a weak D call TRBD2 (6 bases). The germline V and J ends were trimmed by 6 bases and 8 bases, with 11 bases remaining between them. In germline, CDR1 is MNHEY, CDR2 SMNVEV (reference sequence). There are 12 residues in the CDR3. DNA for the CDR3: TGTGCCAGCAGAATCGGCGGGGATGAGCAGTTCTTC. The encoded protein is CASRIGGDEQFF.

This sequence joins TRBV5-4 and TRBJ2-7; TRBD2 is a possible D gene (5 bases). The CDR3 is 14 amino acids. Trimming removed 2 bases from V and 3 bases from J, with 12 bases in between. Germline-derived CDR1 and CDR2 are SGHNT and YYREEE (reference sequence). CDR3 bases: TGTGCCAGCAGCTTTAGAGGGAGAAGCTACGAGCAGTACTTC. Amino acids: CASSFRGRSYEQYF. Drawing the rest from reference TRBV5-4 and TRBJ2-7, the complete variable domain is ETGVTQSPTHLIKTRGQQVTLRCSSQSGHNTVSWYQQALGQGPQFIFQYYREEENGRGNFPPRFSGLQFPNYSSELNVNALELDDSALYLCASSFRGRSYEQYFGPGTRLTVT.

This chain uses TRBV7-6 with TRBJ2-3; possibly TRBD2 for D (6 bases). Trimming took 1 base from V and 3 from J, leaving 11 bases between them. The CDR3 totals 15 residues. Germline-derived CDR1 and CDR2 are SGHVS and FNYEAQ. CDR3 amino acids: CASSLVTGATDTQYF. The CDR3, as DNA: TGTGCCAGCAGCTTAGTAACGGGAGCTACAGATACGCAGTATTTT.

CDR3 sequence reads: CASSQDWGGRNEQFF. The CDR3 bases are TGCGCCAGCAGCCAAGATTGGGGGGGGCGGAATGAGCAGTTCTTC. The V gene is TRBV4-1, the J gene TRBJ2-1; D may be TRBD2 (7 bases). V shed 0 bases and J shed 7 bases, with 13 bases lying between them. CDR3 size: 15 residues. CDR1 is MGHRA, CDR2 YSYEKL, per germline.

This chain uses TRBV4-1 with TRBJ2-2; a weak D match, TRBD2 (6 bases). This CDR3 is 13 amino acids long. Deletions cut 3 bases from V and 10 bases from J, with 12 bases between. The V gene's germline CDR1 is MGHRA and CDR2 YSYEKL. CDR3 protein: CASSQGIAEELFF. Written as DNA, the CDR3 is TGCGCCAGCAGCCAGGGAATAGCGGAGGAGCTGTTTTTT.

This clone was counted once. The rearrangement joins TRBV7-6 to TRBJ2-5; 7 bases are a match to TRBD2. The J call may be faulty, since TRBJ2-7 better matches the DNA end. The CDR3 runs 16 residues. Germline CDR1 is SGHVS and CDR2 is FNYEAQ. The CDR3, as DNA: TGTGCCAGCAGCTTACTCCAGCTAGCGGACTCCTACGAGCAGTACTTC. This translates into CASSLLQLADSYEQYF.

V usage is TRBV2 and J usage is TRBJ2-1; TRBD2 aligns across 7 bases. V shed 3 bases and J 6 bases; nucleotides not matched to a gene: 8. The CDR3 totals 15 residues. Germline-derived CDR1 and CDR2 are SNHLY and FYNNEI. This CDR3 is CASSEDGRISNEQFF. The CDR3 DNA reads as TGTGCCAGCAGTGAGGACGGGAGGATCAGCAATGAGCAGTTCTTC.

V and J are TRBV10-3 and TRBJ2-7, with D possibly being TRBD2 (5 bases). The CDR3 runs 15 residues. Between the trimmed V and J ends, which lost 6 bases and 1 base, there was a span of 16 bases. The germline gives CDR1 ENHRY, CDR2 SYGVKD. CDR3 sequence reads: CAIRDAGVGSYEQYF. The CDR3 DNA is TGTGCCATCAGGGACGCCGGGGTAGGTTCCTACGAGCAGTACTTC.

The rearrangement joins TRBV19 to TRBJ2-7; unclear D gene. Trimming left V 0 bases short and J 2 bases short, with 11 bases between. From germline, CDR1 is LNHDA and CDR2 SQIVND (reference sequence). The length of the CDR3 is 15 residues. The CDR3 reads CASSIDRTVTYEQYF. DNA of the CDR3: TGTGCCAGTAGTATAGATCGCACGGTAACCTACGAGCAGTACTTC.

The chain combines TRBV19 with TRBJ2-1, with unresolved D. Deletions cut 3 bases from V and 7 bases from J, with 13 bases between. Germline V CDR1 and CDR2: LNHDA, SQIVND (reference sequence). The CDR3 is 14 amino acids. The CDR3 reads CASSMGYLANEQFF. In nucleotides, the CDR3 is TGTGCCAGTAGTATGGGCTACCTCGCGAATGAGCAGTTCTTC.

The genes are TRBV5-1 and TRBJ2-2; the D gene is possibly TRBD2 (6 bases). Trimming removed 4 bases from V and 2 bases from J, with 9 bases in between. This CDR3 is 14 amino acids long. Germline lookup yields CDR1 SGHRS and CDR2 YFSETQ. The CDR3 bases are TGCGCCAGCAGCACTGGACTAAACACCGGGGAGCTGTTTTTT. This translates into CASSTGLNTGELFF.